The 25 T cell receptor beta chains in this list originate from one sample, sequenced in a study of CD8 T cells in Susac syndrome. An input of roughly 0.45 to 1 ug of RNA was subjected to reverse transcription using random hexamers. From the immunoSEQ multiplex PCR reads, TCRdb called clonotypes with MiXCR, one entry per CDR3 protein. The sample includes under 200,000 distinct CDR3 sequences, approximately 94% of them seen just once. Sequenced material: CD4+ T cells from PBMCs. The receptors derive from a human donor with Susac syndrome.

This clonotype was detected once. V gene TRBV2 combines with J gene TRBJ2-3, with D possibly TRBD2 on 5 matching bases. V lost 6 bases and J 6 bases, leaving 10 bases between the germline ends. Germline loops: CDR1 SNHLY, CDR2 FYNNEI. The CDR3 is 12 amino acids. The chain's CDR3 is CASREEADTQYF. CDR3 in DNA: TGTGCCAGCAGAGAGGAGGCGGATACGCAGTATTTT.

V is TRBV5-4 and J is TRBJ2-5; TRBD1 or TRBD2 may be the D gene (5 bases each). The germline V gene encodes CDR1 SGHNT and CDR2 YYREEE (reference sequence). The CDR3 consists of 15 residues. V was trimmed by 4 bases and J by 5 bases, leaving 18 bases between them. CDR3: CASSVGVGPGETQYF. CDR3 in DNA: TGTGCCAGCAGCGTGGGGGTAGGCCCCGGGGAGACCCAGTACTTC.

The rearrangement uses TRBV18 and TRBJ1-2; TRBD1 is a possible D gene (6 bases). The V and J ends lost 6 bases and 8 bases respectively, with 16 bases between them. There are 13 residues in the CDR3. Germline-derived CDR1 and CDR2 are KGHSH and LQKENI. The CDR3 reads CASSEQGFQGYTF. CDR3 DNA sequence: TGTGCCAGCTCGGAACAGGGCTTCCAAGGCTACACCTTC.

This rearrangement joins TRBV18 to TRBJ1-1; no reliable D call. Germline values: CDR1 KGHSH, CDR2 LQKENI. The CDR3 extends over 15 amino acids. V lost 3 bases and J 2 bases, leaving 13 bases between the germline ends. The CDR3 sequence is CASSPPVGSNTEAFF. CDR3 coding DNA: TGTGCCAGCTCACCCCCAGTGGGGAGTAACACTGAAGCTTTCTTT.

This clonotype has a handful of counts. V and J are TRBV5-1 and TRBJ2-5; D is perhaps TRBD1 (6 bases). This CDR3 is 11 amino acids long. The germline CDR1 and CDR2 sequences are SGHRS and YFSETQ. Trimming removed 7 bases at V and 5 bases at J, with 9 bases between. CDR3: CASGGVETQYF. The CDR3 DNA reads TGCGCCAGCGGGGGCGTCGAGACCCAGTACTTC.

The chain couples TRBV29-1 to TRBJ2-3; TRBD1 is a possible D gene (5 bases). V dropped 6 bases and J dropped 2 bases, with 12 bases sitting between them. CDR3 length: 13 residues. Germline CDR1 reads SQVTM; CDR2 reads ANQGSEA. The chain's CDR3 is CSVGATVTDTQYF. For the CDR3, the DNA is TGCAGCGTCGGCGCGACAGTCACAGATACGCAGTATTTT.

The chain couples TRBV18 to TRBJ2-3; D unclear. V was shortened by 2 bases and J by 0 bases, with 9 bases between the two germline ends. This CDR3 comprises 15 residues. CDR1 is KGHSH, CDR2 LQKENI, per germline. The CDR3 protein is CASSPIPDSTDTQYF. The CDR3 nucleotides are TGTGCCAGCTCACCAATCCCAGATAGCACAGATACGCAGTATTTT.

This clonotype was recorded once. The chain combines TRBV7-6 with TRBJ1-1; 8 bases are a match to TRBD1. V dropped 5 bases and J dropped 6; count of bases not matched to a gene: 2. This CDR3 comprises 12 residues. Looked up from germline, CDR1 is SGHVS and CDR2 is FNYEAQ. The CDR3 sequence is CASSLTGAEAFF. The CDR3 coding sequence is TGTGCCAGCAGCCTGACAGGGGCTGAAGCTTTCTTT.

The chain links TRBV27 to TRBJ1-1; D is undetermined. The germline CDR1 and CDR2 sequences are MNHEY and SMNVEV (reference sequence). Deletions cut 3 bases from V and 3 bases from J, with 8 bases between. There are 13 residues in the CDR3. CDR3 nucleotide sequence: TGTGCCAGCAGTTTGGGGAGGGACACTGAAGCTTTCTTT. Amino acids: CASSLGRDTEAFF.

This sequence joins TRBV30 and TRBJ1-6; D unclear. Germline loops: CDR1 GTSNPN, CDR2 SVGIG (reference sequence). Trimming removed 4 bases at V and 1 base at J, with 5 bases between. The CDR3 is made up of 13 amino acids. The CDR3 region is CAWMQSYNSPLHF. The CDR3 coding sequence is TGTGCCTGGATGCAGTCCTATAATTCACCCCTCCACTTT.

V is TRBV6-4 and J is TRBJ1-5; a weak D match, TRBD1 (6 bases). Germline CDR1 reads MRHNA; CDR2 reads SNTAGT. V was trimmed by 3 bases and J by 1 base, leaving 10 bases between them. The CDR3 has 15 amino acids. CDR3 loop: CASSEQGGSNQPQHF. In nucleotides, the CDR3 is TGTGCCAGCAGTGAACAGGGTGGGAGCAATCAGCCCCAGCATTTT.

This chain connects TRBV10-3 to TRBJ1-2, with D hard to call. Trimming stripped 0 bases from V and 4 bases from J, with 12 bases between. Per germline, CDR1 ENHRY and CDR2 SYGVKD. The CDR3 runs to 15 residues. CDR3 in amino acids: CAISESGWAVYGYTF. CDR3 in DNA: TGTGCCATCAGTGAGTCGGGGTGGGCGGTCTATGGCTACACCTTC.

This rearrangement joins TRBV18 to TRBJ2-7; 15 nucleotides agree with TRBD2. The V gene end was trimmed by 8 bases and the J gene end by 0 bases; junction bases not matched to a gene: 8. This CDR3 comprises 17 residues. Germline CDR1 and CDR2: KGHSH and LQKENI. CDR3 DNA sequence: TGTGCCAGCCAAATCGGGACTAGCGGGGGGCGCTCCTACGAGCAGTACTTC. Protein product: CASQIGTSGGRSYEQYF.

The V and J genes are TRBV11-2 and TRBJ2-7, with D hard to call. V lost 5 bases and J lost 5, with 7 bases in between. The CDR3 contains 11 residues. CDR1 and CDR2 (germline): SGHAT, FQNNGV. CDR3 region: CASSPKHEQYF. The CDR3 coding sequence is TGTGCCAGCAGCCCCAAGCACGAGCAGTACTTC.

The chain couples TRBV2 to TRBJ1-1; D is ambiguous. The CDR3 is made up of 13 amino acids. The V gene lost 6 bases and the J gene lost 0 bases, with 8 bases spanning the gap. Germline V gene data show CDR1 as SNHLY and CDR2 as FYNNEI. The CDR3 protein is CASRAGMNTEAFF. CDR3 nucleotides: TGTGCCAGCAGGGCAGGCATGAACACTGAAGCTTTCTTT.

The chain carries TRBV9 and TRBJ2-3, with TRBD2 matching 10 bases. CDR3 size: 15 residues. The germline CDR1 and CDR2 sequences are SGDLS and YYNGEE. Trimming removed 0 bases from V and 5 bases from J; junction bases left unmatched: 3. The CDR3 loop reads CASSVGSGGGDTQYF. Written as DNA, the CDR3 is TGTGCCAGCAGCGTAGGAAGCGGGGGGGGAGATACGCAGTATTTT. The complete variable domain, with remaining parts taken from reference TRBV9 and TRBJ2-3, reads DSGVTQTPKHLITATGQRVTLRCSPRSGDLSVYWYQQSLDQGLQFLIQYYNGEERAKGNILERFSAQQFPDLHSELNLSSLELGDSALYFCASSVGSGGGDTQYFGPGTRLTVL.

The chain has TRBV20-1 and TRBJ2-3, with D possibly matching TRBD1 (6 bases). The CDR3 sequence is 16 residues long. V gave up 5 bases and J gave up 4 bases, with 22 bases separating them. Germline CDR1 DFQATT, CDR2 SNEGSKA (reference sequence). CDR3 amino acids: CSALHRATGGADTQYF. The CDR3 nucleotides read TGCAGTGCTCTCCACAGGGCCACCGGCGGAGCAGATACGCAGTATTTT.

The gene calls are TRBV18 and TRBJ2-1; D may match TRBD1 or TRBD2 (5 bases each). The CDR3 spans 11 residues. Trimming left V 2 bases short and J 9 bases short, with 5 bases between. Germline loops: CDR1 KGHSH, CDR2 LQKENI. The CDR3 DNA reads as TGTGCCAGCTCACCAGGGACTGAGCAGTTCTTC. It translates to CASSPGTEQFF.

The table lists this clonotype with a count of one. V usage is TRBV7-2 and J usage is TRBJ2-1; no clear D gene. CDR3 length: 11 amino acids. Germline V lookup: CDR1 SGHTA, CDR2 FQGNSA. Trimming left V 3 bases short and J 9 bases short, with 6 bases between. The CDR3 protein is CASSFDTEQFF. The CDR3, as DNA: TGTGCCAGCAGCTTTGATACTGAGCAGTTCTTC.

This chain connects TRBV20-1 to TRBJ2-1, with 11 positions matching TRBD2. The V gene end was trimmed by 3 bases and the J gene end by 2 bases; junction bases not matched to a gene: 6. Germline CDR1 reads DFQATT; CDR2 reads SNEGSKA (reference sequence). This CDR3 has 16 amino acids. The CDR3 bases are TGCAGTGCTAGCCTCATAGCGGGGGGGACCTACAATGAGCAGTTCTTC. Translation: CSASLIAGGTYNEQFF.

As DNA, the CDR3 is TGTGCCAGCAGCCTCAAGATCGGGGTACGGGGCTATGGCTACACCTTC. Amino acids: CASSLKIGVRGYGYTF. This chain uses TRBV4-2 with TRBJ1-2, with D hard to call. The V and J ends lost 4 bases and 4 bases respectively, with 19 bases between them. The CDR3 has 16 residues. The germline V gene has CDR1 LGHNA and CDR2 YNFKEQ.

V and J are TRBV4-1 and TRBJ2-5; D is unclear. The germline CDR1 and CDR2 sequences are MGHRA and YSYEKL. V was cut by 1 base and J by 5 bases, with 8 bases left in between. The CDR3 contains 13 residues. The CDR3 spells CASSQAFLETQYF. As DNA, the CDR3 is TGCGCCAGCAGCCAAGCCTTTCTGGAGACCCAGTACTTC.

J is TRBJ1-6 and V is TRBV6-5; the match to TRBD1 covers 8 bases. J lost 7 bases, V lost 7 bases, and 6 bases had no gene match. The CDR3 extends over 14 amino acids. Per the germline V gene, CDR1 is MNHEY and CDR2 is SVGAGI. The CDR3 spells CASTSTGGNSPLHF. The CDR3 nucleotides read TGTGCCAGCACTTCTACAGGGGGGAATTCACCCCTCCACTTT.

The J gene is TRBJ2-7, the V gene TRBV9, with D maybe TRBD2 (6 bases). This CDR3 comprises 15 residues. Deletions cut 0 bases from V and 2 bases from J, with 12 bases between. Germline V gene lookup returns CDR1 SGDLS and CDR2 YYNGEE. CDR3 nucleotide sequence: TGTGCCAGCAGCGTAGGGGGGGAAACCCCCTACGAGCAGTACTTC. It yields the protein CASSVGGETPYEQYF.

The gene calls are TRBV3-1 and TRBJ2-7; 8 bases match TRBD1. CDR1 LGHDT and CDR2 YNNKEL come from the germline V gene (reference sequence). The CDR3 sequence is 13 residues long. V lost 1 base to trimming and J lost 9 bases; unmatched junction nucleotides: 5. The CDR3 loop reads CASSQGTGNSQYF. CDR3 coding DNA: TGTGCCAGCAGCCAAGGGACAGGGAATTCGCAGTACTTC.